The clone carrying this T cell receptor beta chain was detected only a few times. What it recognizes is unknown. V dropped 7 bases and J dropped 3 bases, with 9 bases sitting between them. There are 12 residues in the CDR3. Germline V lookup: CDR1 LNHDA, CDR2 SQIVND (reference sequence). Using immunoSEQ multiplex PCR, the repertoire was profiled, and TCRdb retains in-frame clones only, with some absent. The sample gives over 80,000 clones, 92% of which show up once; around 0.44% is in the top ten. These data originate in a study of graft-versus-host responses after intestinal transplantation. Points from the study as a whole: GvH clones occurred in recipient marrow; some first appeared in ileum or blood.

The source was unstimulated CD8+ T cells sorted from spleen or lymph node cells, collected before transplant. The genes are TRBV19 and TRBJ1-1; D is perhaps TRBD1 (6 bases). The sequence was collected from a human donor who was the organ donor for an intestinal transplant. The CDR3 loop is CASTYRDTEAFF. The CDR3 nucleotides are TGTGCCAGTACGTACAGGGACACTGAAGCTTTCTTT.